A single sample is the source of the 20 T cell receptor beta chains below, sequenced in a study of blood T cell repertoires in COVID-19. Profiled with immunoSEQ multiplex PCR; TCRdb holds only in-frame clones, not every one. The table lists approximately 300,000 clones, approximately 90% of them singletons. The sequenced sample was PBMCs or T cells enriched from blood (not recorded which). The origin of the receptors is a woman between 25 and 40 years old who had been exposed to COVID-19.

The V and J genes are TRBV6-5 and TRBJ2-7; the match to TRBD2 covers 13 bases. The germline CDR1 and CDR2 sequences are MNHEY and SVGAGI. The CDR3 spans 16 residues. The V and J ends lost 2 bases and 4 bases, in that order; junction bases with no gene match: 5. The CDR3 here is CASSYGPTSGGYEQYF. CDR3 coding DNA: TGTGCCAGCAGTTACGGGCCGACTAGCGGGGGGTACGAGCAGTACTTC.

This chain connects TRBV18 to TRBJ1-5; D perhaps matches TRBD1 (6 bases). CDR3 length: 17 amino acids. Germline V gives CDR1 KGHSH, CDR2 LQKENI. V was clipped by 2 bases and J by 0 bases, with 14 bases between them. The CDR3 region is CASSPSPLTGSNQPQHF. The CDR3 bases are TGTGCCAGCTCACCATCGCCATTGACAGGTAGCAATCAGCCCCAGCATTTT.

The V call is TRBV13, the J call TRBJ1-6; D not certain. CDR1 and CDR2 from the germline V gene are PRHDT and FYEKMQ (reference sequence). V lost 6 bases, J lost 2 bases, and 11 bases lay in between. This CDR3 region has 15 residues. In DNA form, the CDR3 reads TGTGCCAGCAGGTTAATGGGCACCTATAATTCACCCCTCCACTTT. It yields the protein CASRLMGTYNSPLHF.

The V and J genes are TRBV7-2 and TRBJ2-5; 10 bases line up with TRBD1. Germline CDR1 is SGHTA and CDR2 is FQGNSA. The CDR3 runs to 15 residues. Unmatched junction bases numbered 6, after V lost 5 bases and J lost 3 bases. CDR3 nucleotides: TGTGCCAGCAGCGCGGCGGGGACAGGGGAAGAGACCCAGTACTTC. It translates to CASSAAGTGEETQYF.

The rearrangement joins TRBV4-1 to TRBJ2-1; 9 nucleotides match TRBD1. This CDR3 region has 16 residues. Germline trimming cut 3 bases from V and 7 bases from J; bases unmatched to any gene: 10. The germline V gene has CDR1 MGHRA and CDR2 YSYEKL. CDR3 bases: TGCGCCAGCAGCCAGCCCCGGGACAGGGTCGGTAATGAGCAGTTCTTC. Encoded protein: CASSQPRDRVGNEQFF.

J is TRBJ1-5 and V is TRBV10-3; 10 bases line up with TRBD1. Germline trimming cut 5 bases from V and 6 bases from J; bases unmatched to any gene: 10. The length of the CDR3 is 16 residues. Germline loops: CDR1 ENHRY, CDR2 SYGVKD. CDR3 amino acids: CAISTTGGATSQPQHF. Here the CDR3 DNA reads TGTGCCATCAGTACGACAGGGGGCGCGACCAGTCAGCCCCAGCATTTT.

This clone turned up a few times. The gene calls are TRBV19 and TRBJ1-5, with TRBD1 matching 10 bases. In germline, CDR1 is LNHDA, CDR2 SQIVND (reference sequence). J was trimmed by 0 bases and V by 4 bases; bases with no gene match: 6. This CDR3 has 17 amino acids. The CDR3 is CASSKGQGLYSNQPQHF. The DNA for the CDR3 is TGTGCCAGTAGTAAGGGACAGGGGCTTTATAGCAATCAGCCCCAGCATTTT. The full variable domain, its missing parts supplied by reference TRBV19 and TRBJ1-5, is DGGITQSPKYLFRKEGQNVTLSCEQNLNHDAMYWYRQDPGQGLRLIYYSQIVNDFQKGDIAEGYSVSREKKESFPLTVTSAQKNPTAFYLCASSKGQGLYSNQPQHFGDGTRLSIL.

This clone appeared a few times. This sequence joins TRBV6-2 or TRBV6-3 and TRBJ2-1; 9 nucleotides agree with TRBD2. This CDR3 has 16 amino acids. The junction had 8 bases not matched to a gene; V was cut back by 4 bases and J by 4 bases. From germline, CDR1 is MNHEY and CDR2 SVGEGT. The chain's CDR3 is CASSFLTSGLYNEQFF. The CDR3 DNA reads TGTGCCAGCAGTTTCCTGACTAGCGGACTTTACAATGAGCAGTTCTTC.

J is TRBJ1-1 and V is TRBV28, with unresolved D. Germline V CDR1 and CDR2: MDHEN, SYDVKM. V lost 2 bases and J 1 base, leaving 14 bases between the germline ends. The CDR3 runs to 16 residues. This chain's CDR3 is CASSLRPRWANTEAFF. The CDR3, as DNA: TGTGCCAGCAGTTTAAGGCCTCGTTGGGCGAACACTGAAGCTTTCTTT.

The V call is TRBV15, the J call TRBJ2-1; TRBD2 matches at 10 bases. Trimming cost V 0 bases and J 4 bases; bases outside gene matches: 9. CDR1 LNHNV and CDR2 YYDKDF come from the germline V gene (reference sequence). This CDR3 contains 18 residues. CDR3 amino acids: CATSRDPLAGVRYNEQFF. The CDR3 DNA reads as TGTGCCACCAGCAGAGATCCCCTAGCGGGGGTCCGTTACAATGAGCAGTTCTTC.

The rearrangement uses TRBV3-1 (or the pseudogene TRBV3-2) and TRBJ1-1; 8 bases are shared with TRBD1. J gave up 5 bases and V 4 bases, and 12 bases lay outside the gene matches. This CDR3 has 16 residues. Germline CDR1 and CDR2: LGHDT and YNNKEL (reference sequence). CDR3 nucleotide sequence: TGTGCCAGCAGCCCCTATCTGACAGGGGTGGGAACTGAAGCTTTCTTT. As protein: CASSPYLTGVGTEAFF.

This chain links TRBV5-1 with TRBJ2-7, with D unclear. CDR1 and CDR2 from the germline V gene are SGHRS and YFSETQ. The CDR3 totals 12 residues. Deletions cut 5 bases from V and 2 bases from J, with 8 bases between. CDR3 nucleotide sequence: TGCGCCAGCAGGGAGTCACCCTACGAGCAGTACTTC. It codes for CASRESPYEQYF.

The genes are TRBV2 and TRBJ2-1; TRBD1 matches 10 bases. J gave up 4 bases and V 6 bases, and 6 bases lay outside the gene matches. The CDR3 is made up of 15 amino acids. In germline, CDR1 is SNHLY, CDR2 FYNNEI. The CDR3 loop is CASRGGQGYYNEQFF. The CDR3 DNA reads TGTGCCAGCAGAGGGGGACAGGGGTATTACAATGAGCAGTTCTTC.

V usage is TRBV4-1 and J usage is TRBJ2-1, with TRBD2 as a possible D gene (6 bases). The V end was cut by 6 bases, the J end by 0 bases, with 18 bases between. CDR1 is MGHRA and CDR2 is YSYEKL in the germline V gene. CDR3 length equals 17 residues. The CDR3 spells CASSRIFRGSSYNEQFF. The CDR3 DNA reads TGCGCCAGCAGTCGAATCTTCCGGGGGAGCTCCTACAATGAGCAGTTCTTC.

The chain combines TRBV9 with TRBJ1-2; 10 bases align to TRBD1. Germline-derived CDR1 and CDR2 are SGDLS and YYNGEE. Trimming at V came to 3 bases and at J to 1 base, leaving 6 bases not matched to a gene. The CDR3 contains 16 residues. Here the CDR3 DNA reads TGTGCCAGCAGCGGGGATTGGACAGGGGGTAACTATGGCTACACCTTC. Protein: CASSGDWTGGNYGYTF.

CDR3 loop: CASSMDIRSSYNEQFF. DNA for the CDR3: TGCGCCAGCAGCATGGACATTAGGAGCTCCTACAATGAGCAGTTCTTC. The V call is TRBV5-1, the J call TRBJ2-1; a weak D match, TRBD1 (5 bases). This CDR3 has 16 residues. V dropped 4 bases and J dropped 0 bases, with 14 bases sitting between them. Per the germline V gene, CDR1 is SGHRS and CDR2 is YFSETQ.

The chain employs TRBV6-5 and TRBJ1-4; the match to TRBD1 covers 7 bases. Trimming removed 6 bases from V and 5 bases from J; junction bases left unmatched: 9. Germline lookup yields CDR1 MNHEY and CDR2 SVGAGI. The CDR3 runs 15 residues. This CDR3 is CASSRTGKGNEKLFF. The DNA of the CDR3 is TGTGCCAGCAGCCGGACAGGAAAGGGGAATGAAAAACTGTTTTTT.

The chain carries TRBV7-8 and TRBJ2-7, with D perhaps TRBD1 (6 bases). V lost 6 bases and J lost 0, with 18 bases in between. The CDR3 is 16 amino acids. Germline loops: CDR1 SGHVS, CDR2 FQNEAQ. CDR3 coding DNA: TGTGCCAGCAGTCCAGGGGCAAAGATATCCTCCTACGAGCAGTACTTC. This sequence encodes CASSPGAKISSYEQYF.

V is TRBV4-2 and J is TRBJ1-1, with a tentative D call TRBD1 (5 bases). Trimming cost V 1 base and J 3 bases, with 12 bases left between them. There are 15 residues in the CDR3. Germline-derived CDR1 and CDR2 are LGHNA and YNFKEQ. The CDR3 spells CASSQGGGGDTEAFF. For the CDR3, the DNA is TGTGCCAGCAGCCAAGGGGGGGGAGGGGACACTGAAGCTTTCTTT.

CDR3: CASSFRQGPNEQYF. The DNA for the CDR3 is TGTGCCAGCAGCTTTAGACAGGGGCCCAACGAGCAGTACTTC. V is TRBV7-8 and J is TRBJ2-7; 8 nucleotides agree with TRBD1. CDR3 length: 14 residues. V lost 3 bases, J lost 5 bases, and 6 bases stayed unmatched. Per the germline V gene, CDR1 is SGHVS and CDR2 is FQNEAQ. Full variable domain (outside the CDR3, taken from reference TRBV7-8 and TRBJ2-7): GAGVSQSPRYKVAKRGQDVALRCDPISGHVSLFWYQQALGQGPEFLTYFQNEAQLDKSGLPSDRFFAERPEGSVSTLKIQRTQQEDSAVYLCASSFRQGPNEQYFGPGTRLTVT.